This passage covers 25 T cell receptor beta chains from one sample sequenced in a study of type 1 regulatory T cells (dated by TCRdb to the early 2020s). The run used an Illumina MiSeq. TCRdb redid the processing of the public reads, applying fastp at Q25 and MiXCR, and retained in-frame beta chains. Every CDR3 protein is listed once, alongside the most common genes and DNA of its rows. This sample has 90,000 to 100,000 distinct CDR3 sequences in its table, and 25% to 40% of those were observed once. The ten largest clones represent around 2.3% of the sample. Material for sequencing was CD4+ T cells, either the whole sample or a sorted fraction (not recorded which). These TCRs come from a human donor in good health.

This clonotype was observed at least ten times. This chain uses TRBV20-1 with TRBJ2-3; 7 nucleotides align to TRBD2. V dropped 4 bases and J dropped 1; count of bases not matched to a gene: 2. The CDR3 is made up of 13 amino acids. The V gene's germline CDR1 is DFQATT and CDR2 SNEGSKA (reference sequence). The CDR3 coding sequence is TGCAGTGCTACACTAGCGCGCACAGATACGCAGTATTTT. Amino acid sequence: CSATLARTDTQYF.

This chain uses TRBV14 with TRBJ2-1, with D maybe TRBD2 (5 bases). The germline V gene has CDR1 SGHDN and CDR2 FVKESK. Trimming removed 0 bases from V and 9 bases from J, with 15 bases in between. The CDR3 totals 15 residues. CDR3 sequence (DNA): TGTGCCAGCAGCCAAGAGAGTCCGGGATTGGGTGAGCAGTTCTTC. It specifies CASSQESPGLGEQFF.

In this sample, this clonotype turned up a few times. V gene TRBV20-1 combines with J gene TRBJ1-4; D not resolved. Germline CDR1 reads DFQATT; CDR2 reads SNEGSKA (reference sequence). This CDR3 spans 12 amino acids. V lost 5 bases, J lost 8 bases, and 12 bases lay in between. CDR3 sequence reads: CSAARTAEKLFF. The CDR3 DNA reads TGCAGTGCTGCTCGGACGGCCGAAAAACTGTTTTTT.

The V gene is TRBV7-2, the J gene TRBJ2-7; 8 bases are a match to TRBD2. CDR3 length: 16 residues. Per germline, CDR1 SGHTA and CDR2 FQGNSA. J gave up 5 bases and V 1 base, and 10 bases lay outside the gene matches. The CDR3 coding sequence is TGTGCCAGCAGCTTAGTTCGTGGACTAGCAAAGGACGAGCAGTACTTC. Its protein is CASSLVRGLAKDEQYF. Full variable domain (rest looked up from reference TRBV7-2 and TRBJ2-7): GAGVSQSPSNKVTEKGKDVELRCDPISGHTALYWYRQSLGQGLEFLIYFQGNSAPDKSGLPSDRFSAERTGGSVSTLTIQRTQQEDSAVYLCASSLVRGLAKDEQYFGPGTRLTVT.

The table lists this clonotype with a few counts. The chain carries TRBV20-1 and TRBJ2-7; TRBD2 agrees at 14 bases. This CDR3 contains 15 residues. Germline V gives CDR1 DFQATT, CDR2 SNEGSKA (reference sequence). Unmatched junction bases numbered 2, after V lost 4 bases and J lost 0 bases. The CDR3 is CSAKGLAGVSYEQYF. The CDR3 DNA reads as TGCAGTGCTAAGGGACTAGCGGGGGTCTCCTACGAGCAGTACTTC.

This clonotype was picked up one time. The gene calls are TRBV3-1 and TRBJ2-1; 7 positions agree with TRBD1. This CDR3 spans 13 amino acids. V lost 0 bases to trimming and J lost 8 bases; unmatched junction nucleotides: 1. Per the germline V gene, CDR1 is LGHDT and CDR2 is YNNKEL (reference sequence). As DNA, the CDR3 is TGTGCCAGCAGCCAAGATCAGGGGGATGAGCAGTTCTTC. Protein sequence: CASSQDQGDEQFF.

This clonotype was seen a handful of times. V usage is TRBV29-1 and J usage is TRBJ2-5, with 13 bases lining up with TRBD2. This CDR3 region has 16 residues. Germline V lookup: CDR1 SQVTM, CDR2 ANQGSEA. V lost 1 base to trimming and J lost 5 bases; unmatched junction nucleotides: 7. The CDR3 loop is CSVEVWTSGRGETQYF. CDR3 DNA sequence: TGCAGCGTTGAAGTCTGGACTAGCGGGAGAGGGGAGACCCAGTACTTC. The variable domain in full, with the rest retrieved from reference TRBV29-1 and TRBJ2-5, is SAVISQKPSRDICQRGTSLTIQCQVDSQVTMMFWYRQQPGQSLTLIATANQGSEATYESGFVIDKFPISRPNLTFSTLTVSNMSPEDSSIYLCSVEVWTSGRGETQYFGPGTRLLVL.

Points on this clonotype: An end of the junction does not agree with germline; a read error may underlie this. The chain couples TRBV28 to TRBJ2-7, with 14 nucleotides matching TRBD2. In germline, CDR1 is MDHEN, CDR2 SYDVKM. The CDR3 runs 13 residues. The CDR3 protein is CASSQRLAGGPGF. The CDR3 DNA is TGTGCCAGCAGTCAAAGACTAGCGGGAGGGCCGGGATTC.

The rearrangement joins TRBV12-3 or TRBV12-4 to TRBJ1-3; possible D gene TRBD1, 6 bases. This CDR3 has 16 amino acids. The ends were cut back, 6 bases at V and 1 base at J, with 16 bases in the middle. CDR3 nucleotide sequence: TGTGCCAGCAGAAAACAGGGATGGCATTCTGGAAACACCATATATTTT. Amino acid sequence: CASRKQGWHSGNTIYF.

The CDR3, as DNA: TGTGCCAGCAGCCAGGTGACTAGCGGGAGGTTACAAGAGACCCAGTACTTC. Translating it yields CASSQVTSGRLQETQYF. The genes are TRBV3-1 and TRBJ2-5; the match to TRBD2 covers 13 bases. This CDR3 comprises 17 residues. CDR1 and CDR2 (germline): LGHDT, YNNKEL (reference sequence). With 3 bases clipped from V and 2 bases from J, the junction kept 6 bases outside the gene matches.

The rearrangement uses TRBV20-1 and TRBJ2-2, with 8 bases aligning to TRBD2. Trimming removed 3 bases from V and 4 bases from J; junction bases left unmatched: 4. CDR3 length equals 14 residues. The germline V gene has CDR1 DFQATT and CDR2 SNEGSKA (reference sequence). The CDR3 DNA sequence: TGCAGTGCTAGCACTAGCGGAGTCACCGGGGAGCTGTTTTTT. Protein: CSASTSGVTGELFF.

The chain joins TRBV5-1 to TRBJ1-2; D is unclear. CDR1 is SGHRS and CDR2 is YFSETQ in the germline V gene. The CDR3 is made up of 13 amino acids. The V gene lost 5 bases and the J gene lost 0 bases, with 8 bases spanning the gap. The CDR3 sequence: CASRMGANYGYTF. The CDR3 DNA sequence: TGCGCCAGCAGAATGGGAGCTAACTATGGCTACACCTTC.

This chain joins TRBV7-3 and TRBJ2-2, with a weak D call TRBD2 (5 bases). There are 16 residues in the CDR3. Trimming stripped 2 bases from V and 0 bases from J, with 10 bases between. The germline V gene has CDR1 SGHTA and CDR2 FQGTGA. The CDR3 DNA is TGTGCCAGCAGCTTAGGGATCGGGGCGAACACCGGGGAGCTGTTTTTT. This codes for CASSLGIGANTGELFF.

The chain couples TRBV14 to TRBJ2-7, with unresolved D. Germline CDR1 is SGHDN and CDR2 is FVKESK. V was clipped by 1 base and J by 2 bases, with 3 bases between them. The length of the CDR3 is 12 residues. CDR3 residues: CASSQVAYEQYF. The CDR3, as DNA: TGTGCCAGCAGCCAAGTGGCCTACGAGCAGTACTTC.

The gene calls are TRBV29-1 and TRBJ2-5; D gene unclear. V was clipped by 7 bases and J by 0 bases, with 9 bases between them. The CDR3 is made up of 12 amino acids. Germline assignment: CDR1 SQVTM and CDR2 ANQGSEA. The CDR3 here is CSAGRNQETQYF. The CDR3 region has the DNA TGCAGCGCCGGACGGAACCAAGAGACCCAGTACTTC.

This clonotype was seen more than once but under ten times. The rearrangement links TRBV5-6 to TRBJ1-2; 12 bases agree with TRBD1. Per germline, CDR1 SGHDT and CDR2 YYEEEE. With V trimmed by 5 bases and J by 8 bases, 10 bases remained unmatched. The CDR3 sequence is 15 residues long. CDR3 protein: CASRPSRDRGRGYTF. CDR3 DNA: TGTGCCAGCAGACCGTCCCGGGACAGGGGGCGCGGCTACACCTTC.

Regarding this clonotype: This CDR3 fails to terminate in the conserved phenylalanine or tryptophan, so it likely reflects a read error. The rearrangement joins TRBV15 to TRBJ2-1; D remains unclear. The CDR3 extends over 13 amino acids. Trimming stripped 0 bases from V and 9 bases from J, with 9 bases between. The V gene's germline CDR1 is LNHNV and CDR2 YYDKDF (reference sequence). DNA of the CDR3: TGTGCCACCAGCAGAGATATAGGGCGTGAGCAGTTCCTC. It specifies CATSRDIGREQFL.

This chain links TRBV18 with TRBJ1-5; D unresolved. Trimming removed 1 base from V and 2 bases from J, with 12 bases in between. Germline CDR1 and CDR2: KGHSH and LQKENI. The CDR3 length is 16 residues. CDR3 region: CASSPLEGVGNQPQHF. The CDR3 DNA sequence: TGTGCCAGCTCACCACTCGAGGGAGTTGGCAATCAGCCCCAGCATTTT.

In its sample, this clonotype was seen a few times. This sequence joins TRBV28 and TRBJ2-7; maybe TRBD2 (6 bases). V was trimmed by 5 bases and J by 3 bases, leaving 14 bases between them. The CDR3 is made up of 14 amino acids. The germline CDR1 and CDR2 sequences are MDHEN and SYDVKM. Here the CDR3 reads CASSTLGGSYEQYF. CDR3 coding DNA: TGTGCCAGCAGTACGCTGGGGGGAAGCTACGAGCAGTACTTC.

By share of the sample, this clonotype is medium-sized. The chain is built from TRBV28 and TRBJ2-4; 8 bases map to TRBD1. CDR1 is MDHEN and CDR2 is SYDVKM in the germline V gene. After removal of 5 bases from V and 6 bases from J, the junction contained 9 bases not matched to a gene. The CDR3 is 15 residues long. CDR3 nucleotide sequence: TGTGCCAGCAGTCCTCCCGGGACAGGACGAAACATTCAGTACTTC. It codes for CASSPPGTGRNIQYF.

This chain links TRBV18 with TRBJ2-5; no clear D gene. Between the trimmed V and J ends, which lost 2 bases and 2 bases, there was a span of 15 bases. The germline CDR1 and CDR2 sequences are KGHSH and LQKENI. The CDR3 covers 16 residues. CDR3 sequence (DNA): TGTGCCAGCTCACCATATAGTATGGCAGTTCAAGAGACCCAGTACTTC. Translation gives CASSPYSMAVQETQYF.

The chain carries TRBV20-1 and TRBJ2-5, with TRBD2 matching over 8 bases. The J segment lost 7 bases and the V segment lost 5 bases, leaving 12 bases of the junction unmatched. Germline CDR1 DFQATT, CDR2 SNEGSKA (reference sequence). The length of the CDR3 is 14 residues. CDR3 protein: CSASGLAGVRTQYF. The CDR3 bases are TGCAGTGCTTCTGGACTAGCCGGGGTGAGGACCCAGTACTTC.

This chain joins TRBV19 and TRBJ1-5, with unresolved D. In germline, CDR1 is LNHDA, CDR2 SQIVND (reference sequence). V gave up 0 bases and J gave up 7 bases, with 7 bases separating them. The CDR3 is 13 residues long. In DNA, the CDR3 is TGTGCCAGTAGTATAGATCGGCAACAGCCCCAGCATTTT. Its protein product is CASSIDRQQPQHF.

A few counts support this clonotype. The CDR3 loop is CASSRRSNTGELFF. The CDR3 DNA sequence: TGTGCCAGCAGTCGACGCTCAAACACCGGGGAGCTGTTTTTT. This chain joins TRBV25-1 and TRBJ2-2, with D uncertain. Trimming removed 5 bases at V and 2 bases at J, with 9 bases between. CDR1 is MGHDK, CDR2 SYGVNS, per germline. The CDR3 consists of 14 residues.

This clonotype was detected only a few times. The genes are TRBV20-1 and TRBJ1-2; 10 nucleotides match TRBD1. The CDR3 runs to 17 residues. Germline V gene lookup returns CDR1 DFQATT and CDR2 SNEGSKA (reference sequence). V was pared by 0 bases and J by 3 bases, with 10 bases of the junction left unmatched. The CDR3 loop reads CSARDPRQGAADYGYTF. Here the CDR3 DNA reads TGCAGTGCTAGAGACCCCAGACAGGGGGCAGCAGACTATGGCTACACCTTC.